These 23 T cell receptor beta chains came from one sample sequenced in a study of blood T cell repertoires in COVID-19. TCRdb keeps only in-frame clones here, not all; method: immunoSEQ multiplex PCR. Among 330,000 or so clones listed, 87% were seen once. Source material: PBMCs or T cells enriched from blood (not recorded which). Receptors were obtained from a man aged 40-49 years in a cohort exposed to, infected with or recovered from COVID-19 (not recorded which).

The genes are TRBV7-9 and TRBJ1-4, with 9 bases that match TRBD1. This CDR3 comprises 15 residues. Trimming at V came to 1 base and at J to 8 bases, leaving 5 bases not matched to a gene. Per germline, CDR1 SEHNR and CDR2 FQNEAQ (reference sequence). In nucleotides, the CDR3 is TGTGCCAGCAGCTTAGGGAGACAGGGGGAGGAAAAACTGTTTTTT. Amino acids: CASSLGRQGEEKLFF.

The chain joins TRBV2 to TRBJ1-3, with 9 bases that match TRBD1. Germline trimming cut 6 bases from V and 4 bases from J; bases unmatched to any gene: 10. Germline V CDR1 and CDR2: SNHLY, FYNNEI. The CDR3 is 16 amino acids. CDR3 DNA sequence: TGTGCCAGCAGGCCTCCGGGACAGGGAAGAGGAAACACCATATATTTT. Translated, it gives CASRPPGQGRGNTIYF.

The chain links TRBV20-1 to TRBJ2-5, with 11 bases fitting TRBD2. This CDR3 has 16 residues. V dropped 3 bases and J dropped 5; count of bases not matched to a gene: 11. Germline lookup yields CDR1 DFQATT and CDR2 SNEGSKA (reference sequence). The CDR3 DNA is TGCAGTGCTAGTAGCGGGAGGGCCTTAATCAGGGAGACCCAGTACTTC. Its protein product is CSASSGRALIRETQYF.

This chain connects TRBV19 to TRBJ2-3; 12 positions match TRBD2. Germline V gene sequence: CDR1 LNHDA, CDR2 SQIVND (reference sequence). V lost 7 bases to trimming and J lost 3 bases; unmatched junction nucleotides: 5. CDR3 size: 15 residues. For the CDR3, the DNA is TGTGCCAGTACTACTAGCGGGAGGATAACAGATACGCAGTATTTT. It is translated as CASTTSGRITDTQYF.

This clone has only a few counts. The V gene is TRBV7-2, the J gene TRBJ2-3; weak D call: TRBD2 (5 bases). Germline V gene data show CDR1 as SGHTA and CDR2 as FQGNSA. V lost 2 bases and J 0 bases, leaving 9 bases between the germline ends. This CDR3 is built from 15 residues. This CDR3 is CASSLFGISTDTQYF. CDR3 DNA: TGTGCCAGCAGCTTATTCGGGATTAGCACAGATACGCAGTATTTT.

V is TRBV27 and J is TRBJ1-4; 8 bases are shared with TRBD1. Germline CDR1 MNHEY, CDR2 SMNVEV (reference sequence). V dropped 6 bases and J dropped 11; count of bases not matched to a gene: 11. This CDR3 comprises 14 residues. The CDR3, as DNA: TGTGCCAGCAGATCCTCCTTCGGGACAGGCAAACTGTTTTTT. Its translation: CASRSSFGTGKLFF. Based on the CDR3 plus reference TRBV27 and TRBJ1-4, the full variable domain is EAQVTQNPRYLITVTGKKLTVTCSQNMNHEYMSWYRQDPGLGLRQIYYSMNVEVTDKGDVPEGYKVSRKEKRNFPLILESPSPNQTSLYFCASRSSFGTGKLFFGSGTQLSVL.

This clone was observed once. The chain carries TRBV2 and TRBJ1-6, with no clear D. Trimming cost V 4 bases and J 8 bases, with 12 bases left between them. Germline CDR1 and CDR2: SNHLY and FYNNEI. The CDR3 contains 14 residues. CDR3: CASSAVGPDSPLHF. In DNA, the CDR3 is TGTGCCAGCAGTGCTGTTGGGCCGGATTCACCCCTCCACTTT.

This clone was found once. The V and J genes are TRBV10-3 and TRBJ1-5, with a possible D match to TRBD1 (6 bases). The CDR3 runs 15 residues. Per the germline V gene, CDR1 is ENHRY and CDR2 is SYGVKD. Trimming pared 8 bases from V and 1 base from J, leaving 15 bases between. The CDR3 nucleotides are TGTGCCATCGCTGAGGGGGATTTGAGCAATCAGCCCCAGCATTTT. Protein product: CAIAEGDLSNQPQHF.

This clone was detected only once. V usage is TRBV18 and J usage is TRBJ1-1, with TRBD1 matching 10 bases. The CDR3 is 15 amino acids. Per germline, CDR1 KGHSH and CDR2 LQKENI. Germline trimming cut 3 bases from V and 4 bases from J; bases unmatched to any gene: 5. This CDR3 is CASSPGQGSGTEAFF. The CDR3 DNA sequence: TGTGCCAGCTCACCGGGACAGGGGTCGGGCACTGAAGCTTTCTTT.

This rearrangement joins TRBV6-2 or TRBV6-3 to TRBJ1-5, with D perhaps TRBD1 (5 bases). Germline CDR1 reads MNHEY; CDR2 reads SVGEGT. This CDR3 has 14 residues. Between the trimmed V and J ends, which lost 3 bases and 8 bases, there was a span of 14 bases. The CDR3 loop is CASSYDRLGEPQHF. DNA for the CDR3: TGTGCCAGCAGTTATGACAGATTAGGGGAGCCCCAGCATTTT.

The J gene is TRBJ1-5, the V gene TRBV10-3, with unresolved D. V was shortened by 3 bases and J by 4 bases, with 10 bases between the two germline ends. Germline CDR1 ENHRY, CDR2 SYGVKD. The CDR3 spans 14 residues. The CDR3: CAISDLGGNQPQHF. The CDR3 DNA follows: TGTGCCATCAGTGACTTGGGAGGGAATCAGCCCCAGCATTTT.

The table lists this clone with a few counts. The gene calls are TRBV6-5 and TRBJ1-3, with D possibly matching TRBD1 (5 bases). The CDR3 is made up of 15 amino acids. Germline CDR1 MNHEY, CDR2 SVGAGI. V was pared by 7 bases and J by 4 bases, with 17 bases between. The CDR3 nucleotides are TGTGCCAGCAAGGGAGGGAAGGGGCGAGGAAACACCATATATTTT. Amino acid sequence: CASKGGKGRGNTIYF.

This clone was seen a single time. The chain recombines TRBV24-1 with TRBJ1-3; TRBD1 matches 11 bases. The CDR3 has 16 residues. CDR1 and CDR2 from the germline V gene are KGHDR and SFDVKD. Unmatched junction bases numbered 3, after V lost 4 bases and J lost 2 bases. The CDR3 nucleotides are TGTGCCACCAGTGAGACGGGACAGGGGGCTGGAAACACCATATATTTT. Protein product: CATSETGQGAGNTIYF.

The rearrangement uses TRBV5-1 and TRBJ1-2; the match to TRBD1 covers 9 bases. Germline V gives CDR1 SGHRS, CDR2 YFSETQ. The CDR3 runs 14 residues. V shed 0 bases, J shed 8 bases, and the junction held 5 bases outside the gene matches. This chain's CDR3 is CASSLETGGTGYTF. The CDR3 DNA sequence: TGCGCCAGCAGCTTGGAGACAGGGGGTACGGGCTACACCTTC.

CDR3 sequence reads: CASSFTGGYEQYF. The DNA for the CDR3 is TGTGCCAGCAGTTTCACAGGCGGCTACGAGCAGTACTTC. The V and J genes are TRBV28 and TRBJ2-7, with D possibly being TRBD1 (5 bases). The V end lost 3 bases, the J end lost 3 bases, and 9 bases lay between the germline ends. CDR3 length: 13 residues. The germline V gene encodes CDR1 MDHEN and CDR2 SYDVKM.

The V gene is TRBV25-1, the J gene TRBJ2-2, with TRBD1 as a possible D gene (5 bases). The CDR3 length is 14 residues. Trimming stripped 5 bases from V and 0 bases from J, with 7 bases between. Germline CDR1 MGHDK, CDR2 SYGVNS. The CDR3 reads CASSSRANTGELFF. CDR3 DNA: TGTGCCAGCAGTAGCAGGGCGAACACCGGGGAGCTGTTTTTT.

The chain carries TRBV7-8 and TRBJ1-2; TRBD1 matches 7 bases. This CDR3 spans 13 amino acids. V shed 5 bases and J 7 bases; nucleotides not matched to a gene: 7. Germline V lookup: CDR1 SGHVS, CDR2 FQNEAQ. The CDR3 sequence: CASSQDRTTGYTF. CDR3 in DNA: TGTGCCAGCAGCCAGGACAGGACAACTGGCTACACCTTC.

The gene calls are TRBV10-3 and TRBJ1-5; the D gene is possibly TRBD1 (5 bases). Trimming pared 8 bases from V and 7 bases from J, leaving 21 bases between. The CDR3 runs to 15 residues. Per the germline V gene, CDR1 is ENHRY and CDR2 is SYGVKD. CDR3 sequence reads: CAIWALAVTAQPQHF. CDR3 DNA: TGTGCCATCTGGGCTTTGGCAGTGACAGCCCAGCCCCAGCATTTT.

V and J are TRBV30 and TRBJ1-4; TRBD1 might be the D (5 bases). CDR1 and CDR2 from the germline V gene are GTSNPN and SVGIG (reference sequence). The CDR3 length is 13 residues. V lost 1 base and J lost 8, with 11 bases in between. The CDR3 spells CAWSGQGREKLFF. CDR3 bases: TGTGCCTGGAGTGGGCAGGGTCGGGAAAAACTGTTTTTT.

The chain recombines TRBV2 with TRBJ1-1; D is perhaps TRBD1 (5 bases). This CDR3 has 12 residues. Between the trimmed V and J ends, which lost 8 bases and 5 bases, there was a span of 12 bases. From germline, CDR1 is SNHLY and CDR2 FYNNEI. CDR3 amino acids: CASYGGRTEAFF. Here the CDR3 DNA reads TGTGCCAGCTACGGGGGGAGGACTGAAGCTTTCTTT.

The chain uses TRBV6-1 and TRBJ2-1; 10 nucleotides match TRBD2. V was pared by 4 bases and J by 2 bases, with 8 bases of the junction left unmatched. Looked up from germline, CDR1 is MNHNS and CDR2 is SASEGT. The CDR3 is made up of 17 amino acids. CDR3 DNA sequence: TGTGCCAGCAGTGGGTTAGCGGGAGGTGGGCCCTACAATGAGCAGTTCTTC. Its protein is CASSGLAGGGPYNEQFF.

The V and J genes are TRBV7-3 and TRBJ2-3, with D unresolved. V was trimmed by 0 bases and J by 2 bases, leaving 9 bases between them. The germline gives CDR1 SGHTA, CDR2 FQGTGA. The CDR3 has 15 amino acids. The CDR3 spells CASSLTSLITDTQYF. DNA of the CDR3: TGTGCCAGCAGCTTAACCAGTCTGATCACAGATACGCAGTATTTT.

This CDR3 reads CASRTGSSYNEQFF. CDR3 coding DNA: TGTGCCAGCAGAACCGGGAGCTCCTACAATGAGCAGTTCTTC. V usage is TRBV27 and J usage is TRBJ2-1; weak D call: TRBD2 (6 bases). CDR1 MNHEY and CDR2 SMNVEV come from the germline V gene (reference sequence). CDR3 length: 14 amino acids. Between the trimmed V and J ends, which lost 6 bases and 0 bases, there was a span of 9 bases.